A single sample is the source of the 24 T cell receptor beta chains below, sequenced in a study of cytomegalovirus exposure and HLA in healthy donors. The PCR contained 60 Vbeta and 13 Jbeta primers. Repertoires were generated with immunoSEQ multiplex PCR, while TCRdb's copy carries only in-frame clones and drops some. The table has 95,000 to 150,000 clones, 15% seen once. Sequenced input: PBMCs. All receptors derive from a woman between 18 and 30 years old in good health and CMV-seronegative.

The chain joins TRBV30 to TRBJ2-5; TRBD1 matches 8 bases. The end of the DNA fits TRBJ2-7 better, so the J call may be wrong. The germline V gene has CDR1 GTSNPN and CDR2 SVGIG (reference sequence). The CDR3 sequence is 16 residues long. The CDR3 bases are TGTGCCTGGAGTCTTAGGTCAGGGGGCTGGTCCTACGAGCAGTACTTC. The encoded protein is CAWSLRSGGWSYEQYF.

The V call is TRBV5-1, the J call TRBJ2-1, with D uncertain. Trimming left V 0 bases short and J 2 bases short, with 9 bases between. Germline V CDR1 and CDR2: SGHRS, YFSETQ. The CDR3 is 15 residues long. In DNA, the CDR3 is TGCGCCAGCAGCTTGGCCTCGGCGGCCTACAATGAGCAGTTCTTC. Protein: CASSLASAAYNEQFF.

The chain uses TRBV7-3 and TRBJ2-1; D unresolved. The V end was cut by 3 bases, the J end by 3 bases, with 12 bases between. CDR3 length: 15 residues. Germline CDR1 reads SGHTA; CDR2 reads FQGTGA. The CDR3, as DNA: TGTGCCAGCAGCTTCTCGGCCTCGGGCTACAATGAGCAGTTCTTC. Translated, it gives CASSFSASGYNEQFF.

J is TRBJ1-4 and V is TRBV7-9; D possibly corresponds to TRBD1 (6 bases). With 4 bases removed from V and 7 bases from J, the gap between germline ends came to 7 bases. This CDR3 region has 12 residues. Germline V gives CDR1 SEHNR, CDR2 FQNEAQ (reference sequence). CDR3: CASSSTGEKLFF. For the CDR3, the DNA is TGTGCCAGCAGCTCGACAGGTGAAAAACTGTTTTTT.

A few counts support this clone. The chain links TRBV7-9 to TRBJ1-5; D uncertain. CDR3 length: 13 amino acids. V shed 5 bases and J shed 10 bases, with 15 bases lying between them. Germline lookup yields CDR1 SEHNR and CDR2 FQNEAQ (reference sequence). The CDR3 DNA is TGTGCCAGCAGCGGCCCTTCGAGCGGACCCCAGCATTTT. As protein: CASSGPSSGPQHF.

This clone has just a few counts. The CDR3 here is CASSFLGVAGKETQYF. CDR3 nucleotide sequence: TGTGCCAGCAGCTTCCTTGGAGTAGCGGGAAAAGAGACCCAGTACTTC. V and J are TRBV7-8 and TRBJ2-5; TRBD2 matches 8 bases. CDR3 length equals 16 residues. CDR1 is SGHVS and CDR2 is FQNEAQ in the germline V gene. The junction had 9 bases not matched to a gene; V was cut back by 3 bases and J by 3 bases.

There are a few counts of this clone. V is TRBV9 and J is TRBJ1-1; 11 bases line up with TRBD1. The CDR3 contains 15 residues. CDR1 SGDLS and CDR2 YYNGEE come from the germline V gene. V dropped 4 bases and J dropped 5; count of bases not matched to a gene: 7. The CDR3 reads CASSPSDRGQTEAFF. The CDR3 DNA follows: TGTGCCAGCAGCCCATCGGACAGGGGGCAAACTGAAGCTTTCTTT.

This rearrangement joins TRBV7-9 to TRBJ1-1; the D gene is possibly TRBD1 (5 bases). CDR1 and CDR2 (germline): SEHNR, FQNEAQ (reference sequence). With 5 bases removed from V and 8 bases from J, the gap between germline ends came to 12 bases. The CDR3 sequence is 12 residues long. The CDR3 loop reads CASSPGGGEAFF. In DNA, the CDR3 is TGTGCCAGCAGCCCCGGTGGGGGGGAAGCTTTCTTT.

The CDR3 protein is CASSFRLTYEQYF. The DNA of the CDR3 is TGTGCCAGCAGCTTTAGACTTACCTACGAGCAGTACTTC. The J gene is TRBJ2-7, the V gene TRBV7-8; no definite D call. CDR1 SGHVS and CDR2 FQNEAQ come from the germline V gene. Trimming shortened V by 3 bases and J by 2 bases, and 8 bases separated the two germline ends. The CDR3 extends over 13 amino acids.

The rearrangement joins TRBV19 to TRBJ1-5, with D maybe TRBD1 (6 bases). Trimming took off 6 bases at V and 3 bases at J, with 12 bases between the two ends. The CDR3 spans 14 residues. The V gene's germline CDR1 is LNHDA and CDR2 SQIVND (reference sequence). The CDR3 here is CASSLQGNNQPQHF. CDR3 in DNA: TGTGCCAGTAGCCTACAGGGTAACAATCAGCCCCAGCATTTT.

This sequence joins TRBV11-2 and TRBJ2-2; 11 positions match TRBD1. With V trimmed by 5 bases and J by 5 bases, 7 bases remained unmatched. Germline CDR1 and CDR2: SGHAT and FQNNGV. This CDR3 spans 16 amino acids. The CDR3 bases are TGTGCCAGCAGCACCCGGACAGGGGGCAGGACCGGGGAGCTGTTTTTT. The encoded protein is CASSTRTGGRTGELFF.

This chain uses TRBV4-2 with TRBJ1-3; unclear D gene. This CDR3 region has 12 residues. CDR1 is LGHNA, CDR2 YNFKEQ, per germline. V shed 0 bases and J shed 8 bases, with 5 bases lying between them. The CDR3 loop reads CASSQDTDTIYF. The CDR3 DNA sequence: TGTGCCAGCAGCCAAGATACGGACACCATATATTTT.

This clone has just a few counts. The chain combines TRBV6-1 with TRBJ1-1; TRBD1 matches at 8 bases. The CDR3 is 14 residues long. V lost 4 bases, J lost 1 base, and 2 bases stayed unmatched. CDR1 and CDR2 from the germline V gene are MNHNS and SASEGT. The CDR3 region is CASSVGQANTEAFF. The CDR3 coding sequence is TGTGCCAGCAGTGTGGGACAGGCGAACACTGAAGCTTTCTTT.

This CDR3 is CASRPPLGTEAFF. The DNA of the CDR3 is TGTGCCAGCAGACCACCCCTAGGCACTGAAGCTTTCTTT. The genes are TRBV7-9 and TRBJ1-1, with D hard to call. The germline V and J ends were trimmed by 6 bases and 4 bases, with 12 bases remaining between them. Germline CDR1 is SEHNR and CDR2 is FQNEAQ (reference sequence). The CDR3 runs 13 residues.

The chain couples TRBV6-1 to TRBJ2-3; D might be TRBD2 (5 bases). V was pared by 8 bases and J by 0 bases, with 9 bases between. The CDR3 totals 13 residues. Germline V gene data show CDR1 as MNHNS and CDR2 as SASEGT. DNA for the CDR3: TGTGCCAGCCACCCTAGCAGCACAGATACGCAGTATTTT. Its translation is CASHPSSTDTQYF.

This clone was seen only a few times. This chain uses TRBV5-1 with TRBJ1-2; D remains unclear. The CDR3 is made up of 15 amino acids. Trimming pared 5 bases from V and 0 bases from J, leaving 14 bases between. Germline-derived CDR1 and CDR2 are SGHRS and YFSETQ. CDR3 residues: CASRPRSGTNYGYTF. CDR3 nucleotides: TGCGCCAGCAGACCCCGGAGCGGGACTAACTATGGCTACACCTTC.

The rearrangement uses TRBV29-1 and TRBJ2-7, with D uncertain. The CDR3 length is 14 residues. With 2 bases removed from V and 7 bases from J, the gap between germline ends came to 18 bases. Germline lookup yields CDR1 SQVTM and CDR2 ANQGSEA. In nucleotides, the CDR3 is TGCAGCGTTGAACGAGACTCGTCCCCTCGGGAGCAGTACTTC. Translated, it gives CSVERDSSPREQYF.

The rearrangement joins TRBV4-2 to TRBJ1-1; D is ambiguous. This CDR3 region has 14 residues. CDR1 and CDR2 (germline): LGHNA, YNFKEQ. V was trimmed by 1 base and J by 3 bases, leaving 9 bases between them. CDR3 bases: TGTGCCAGCAGCCAAGGCATCGGGGACACTGAAGCTTTCTTT. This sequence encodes CASSQGIGDTEAFF.

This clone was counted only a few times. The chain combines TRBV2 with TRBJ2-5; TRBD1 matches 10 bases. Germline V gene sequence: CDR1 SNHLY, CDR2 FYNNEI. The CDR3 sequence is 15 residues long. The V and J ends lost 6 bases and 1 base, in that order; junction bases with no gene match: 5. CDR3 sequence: CASSDRGLPQETQYF. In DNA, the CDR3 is TGTGCCAGCAGCGACAGGGGGCTGCCCCAAGAGACCCAGTACTTC.

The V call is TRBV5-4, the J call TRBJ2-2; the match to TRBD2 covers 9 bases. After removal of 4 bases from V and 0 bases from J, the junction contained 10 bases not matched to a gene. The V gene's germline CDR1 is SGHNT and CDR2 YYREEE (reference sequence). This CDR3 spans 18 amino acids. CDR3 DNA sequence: TGTGCCAGCAGCCGATTAGCGGGAGCGACAGCGAACACCGGGGAGCTGTTTTTT. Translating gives CASSRLAGATANTGELFF. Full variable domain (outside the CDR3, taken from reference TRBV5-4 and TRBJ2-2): ETGVTQSPTHLIKTRGQQVTLRCSSQSGHNTVSWYQQALGQGPQFIFQYYREEENGRGNFPPRFSGLQFPNYSSELNVNALELDDSALYLCASSRLAGATANTGELFFGEGSRLTVL.

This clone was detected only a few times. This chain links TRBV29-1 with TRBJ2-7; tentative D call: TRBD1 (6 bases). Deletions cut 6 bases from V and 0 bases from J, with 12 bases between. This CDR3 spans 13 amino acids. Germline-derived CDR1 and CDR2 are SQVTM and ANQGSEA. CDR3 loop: CSVQGSSSYEQYF. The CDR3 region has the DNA TGCAGCGTACAGGGATCAAGCTCCTACGAGCAGTACTTC.

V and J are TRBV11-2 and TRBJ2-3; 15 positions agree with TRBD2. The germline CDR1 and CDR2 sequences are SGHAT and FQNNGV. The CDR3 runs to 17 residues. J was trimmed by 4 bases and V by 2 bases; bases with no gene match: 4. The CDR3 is CASSLRTSGRAADTQYF. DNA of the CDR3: TGTGCCAGCAGCTTACGGACTAGCGGGAGGGCCGCAGATACGCAGTATTTT.

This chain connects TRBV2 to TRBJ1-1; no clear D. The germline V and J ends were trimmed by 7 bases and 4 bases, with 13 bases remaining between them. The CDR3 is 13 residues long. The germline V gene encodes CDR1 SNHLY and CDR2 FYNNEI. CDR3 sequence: CASTDTLGTEAFF. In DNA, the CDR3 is TGTGCCAGCACCGACACACTTGGCACTGAAGCTTTCTTT.

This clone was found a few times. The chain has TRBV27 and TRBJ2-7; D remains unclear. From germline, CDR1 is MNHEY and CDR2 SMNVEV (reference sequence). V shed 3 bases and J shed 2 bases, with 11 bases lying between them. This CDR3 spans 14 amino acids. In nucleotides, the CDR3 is TGTGCCAGCAGTTTCGGGTCAGCCGCCTACGAGCAGTACTTC. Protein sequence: CASSFGSAAYEQYF.